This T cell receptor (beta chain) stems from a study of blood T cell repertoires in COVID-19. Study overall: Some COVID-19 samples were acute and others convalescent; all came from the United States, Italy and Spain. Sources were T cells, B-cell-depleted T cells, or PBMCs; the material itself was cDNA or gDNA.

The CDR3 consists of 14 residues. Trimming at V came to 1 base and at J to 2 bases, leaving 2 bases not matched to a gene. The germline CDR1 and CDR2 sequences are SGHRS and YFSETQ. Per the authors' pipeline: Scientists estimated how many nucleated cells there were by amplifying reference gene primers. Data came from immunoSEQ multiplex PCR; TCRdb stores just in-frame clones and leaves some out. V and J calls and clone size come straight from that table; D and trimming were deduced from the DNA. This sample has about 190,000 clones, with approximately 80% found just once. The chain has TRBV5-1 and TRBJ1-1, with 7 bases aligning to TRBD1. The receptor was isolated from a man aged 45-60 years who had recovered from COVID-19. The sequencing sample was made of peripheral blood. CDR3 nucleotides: TGCGCCAGCAGCTTGAGGGACAGAAACACTGAAGCTTTCTTT. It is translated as CASSLRDRNTEAFF. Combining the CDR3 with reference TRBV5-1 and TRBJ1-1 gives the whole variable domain KAGVTQTPRYLIKTRGQQVTLSCSPISGHRSVSWYQQTPGQGLQFLFEYFSETQRNKGNFPGRFSGRQFSNSRSEMNVSTLELGDSALYLCASSLRDRNTEAFFGQGTRLTVV.